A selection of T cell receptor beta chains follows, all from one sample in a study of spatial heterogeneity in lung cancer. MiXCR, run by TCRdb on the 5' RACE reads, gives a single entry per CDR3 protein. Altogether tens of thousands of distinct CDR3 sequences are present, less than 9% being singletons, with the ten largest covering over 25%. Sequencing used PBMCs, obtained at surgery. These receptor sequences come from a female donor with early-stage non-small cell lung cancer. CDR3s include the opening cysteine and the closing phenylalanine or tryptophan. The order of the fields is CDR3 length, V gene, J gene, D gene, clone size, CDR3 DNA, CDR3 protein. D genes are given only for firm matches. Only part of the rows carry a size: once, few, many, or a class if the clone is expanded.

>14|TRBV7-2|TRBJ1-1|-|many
TGTGCCAGCAACCTACTCAGGGAATCAACTGAAGCTTTCTTT
CASNLLRESTEAFF
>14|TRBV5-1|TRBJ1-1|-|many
TGCGCCAGCAGCTTGCGTGCAATAAACACTGAAGCTTTCTTT
CASSLRAINTEAFF
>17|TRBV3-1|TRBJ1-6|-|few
TGTGCCAGCAGCCCTCGAGGGGGGCAGTTGGGCGGATCACCCCTCCACTTT
CASSPRGGQLGGSPLHF
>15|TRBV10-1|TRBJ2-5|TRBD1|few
TGCGCCAGCAGTGAAAACAGGGGGTTGGGGGAGACCCAGTACTTC
CASSENRGLGETQYF
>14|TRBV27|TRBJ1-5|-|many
TGTGCCAGCAGGCAGGAATATAGCAATCAGCCCCAGCATTTT
CASRQEYSNQPQHF
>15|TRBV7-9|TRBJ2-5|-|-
TGTGCCAGCAGCCTGCTTGGGACGGCTCAAGAGACCCAGTACTTC
CASSLLGTAQETQYF
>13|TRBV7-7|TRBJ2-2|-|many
TGTGCTAGCAGCTTACCAGGGACCGGGGAGCTGTTTTTT
CASSLPGTGELFF
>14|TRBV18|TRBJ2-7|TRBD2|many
TGTGCCAGCTCACCGACTAGCGGGGACTACGAGCAGTACTTC
CASSPTSGDYEQYF
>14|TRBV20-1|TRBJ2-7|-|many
TGCAGTGCCTCCTCCAGTAGCGGAGTGCGCGAGCAGTACTTC
CSASSSSGVREQYF
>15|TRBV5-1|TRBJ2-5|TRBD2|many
TGCGCCAGCACCCCCCTCGCTAGCGGACAAGAGACCCAGTACTTC
CASTPLASGQETQYF
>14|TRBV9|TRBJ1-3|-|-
TGTGCCACTGGACACGATCCCACTGGAAACACCATATATTTT
CATGHDPTGNTIYF
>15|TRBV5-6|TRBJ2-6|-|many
TGTGCCAGCAGCTTGGGTGTCTCTGGGGCCAACGTCCTGACTTTC
CASSLGVSGANVLTF
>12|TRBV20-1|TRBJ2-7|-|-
TGCAGTGCCGCCTCGGACACCTACGAGCAGTACTTC
CSAASDTYEQYF
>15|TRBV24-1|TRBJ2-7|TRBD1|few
TGTGCCACTCGGCTGGGACAGACCATCTCCTACGAGCAGTACTTC
CATRLGQTISYEQYF
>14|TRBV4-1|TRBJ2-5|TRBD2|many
TGCGCCAGCAGCCTAGCGGGGTGGCAAGAGACCCAGTACTTC
CASSLAGWQETQYF
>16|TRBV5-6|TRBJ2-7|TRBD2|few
TGTGCCAGCGGATGGGGAGGGACTCTTGAAACCTACGAGCAGTACTTC
CASGWGGTLETYEQYF
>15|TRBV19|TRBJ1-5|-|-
TGTGCCAGTAGTCACGGGACTGCTAGCAATCAGCCCCAGCATTTT
CASSHGTASNQPQHF
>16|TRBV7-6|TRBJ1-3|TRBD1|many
TGTGCCAGCAGCTTATCCGGGACAGGGGCTGGAAACACCATATATTTT
CASSLSGTGAGNTIYF
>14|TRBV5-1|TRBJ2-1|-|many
TGCGCCAGCAGCGGTTCGGGGCTGATCAATGAGCAGTTCTTC
CASSGSGLINEQFF
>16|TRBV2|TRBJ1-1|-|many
TGTGCCAGCAGTGAATTTTTCCCGGGGGCGAACACTGAAGCTTTCTTT
CASSEFFPGANTEAFF
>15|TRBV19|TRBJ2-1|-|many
TGTGCCAGTAGTCCAAACAGCGGTCCTTACAATGAGCAGTTCTTC
CASSPNSGPYNEQFF
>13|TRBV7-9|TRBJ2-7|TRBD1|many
TGTGCCAGCAGCTTGGGACAGGAGTACGAGCAGTACTTC
CASSLGQEYEQYF
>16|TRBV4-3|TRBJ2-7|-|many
TGCGCCAGCAGCCACTCCGGGACAACAAGCTCCTACGAGCAGTACTTC
CASSHSGTTSSYEQYF
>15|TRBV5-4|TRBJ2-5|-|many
TGTGCCAGCAGCTCAAACAGGGTTCGGCAAGAGACCCAGTACTTC
CASSSNRVRQETQYF
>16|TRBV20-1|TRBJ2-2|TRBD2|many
TGCAGTGCTAGAAAACTAGCGGCTCAGGACACCGGGGAGCTGTTTTTT
CSARKLAAQDTGELFF
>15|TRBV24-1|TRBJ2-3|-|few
TGTGCCACCAGTGATTTGTCAGGATCCGCAGATACGCAGTATTTT
CATSDLSGSADTQYF
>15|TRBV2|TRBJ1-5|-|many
TGTGCCAGCAGCCCCCTCCGGGAATCGGGTCAGCCCCAGCATTTT
CASSPLRESGQPQHF
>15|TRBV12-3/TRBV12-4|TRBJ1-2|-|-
TGTGCCAGCAGTTTTATAGGGGCGGGATACTATGGCTACACCTTC
CASSFIGAGYYGYTF
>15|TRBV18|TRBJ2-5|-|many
TGTGCCAGCTCACGGTTAGCCCGCCTCCAAGAGACCCAGTACTTC
CASSRLARLQETQYF
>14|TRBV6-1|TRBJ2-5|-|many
TGTGCCAGCAGTGACTCAGGGGCCGGAGAGACCCAGTACTTC
CASSDSGAGETQYF
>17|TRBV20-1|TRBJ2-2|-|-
TGCAGTGCTAGATTCCCTGAGGCTTTAGCGAACACCGGGGAGCTGTTTTTT
CSARFPEALANTGELFF
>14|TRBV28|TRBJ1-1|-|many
TGTGCCAGCAGTTTACCAGGTTTGAACACTGAAGCTTTCTTT
CASSLPGLNTEAFF
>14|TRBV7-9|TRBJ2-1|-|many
TGTGCCAGCAGCTTAGGGCTGCTCAGAACTGAACAGTTCTTC
CASSLGLLRTEQFF
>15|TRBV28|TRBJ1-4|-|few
TGTGCCAGCAGCTCAGGAGGACACGAGAATGAAAAACTGTTTTTT
CASSSGGHENEKLFF
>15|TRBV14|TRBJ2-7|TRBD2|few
TGTGCCAGCAGCCAAGATTACAGGACTAGAGACGAGCAGTACTTC
CASSQDYRTRDEQYF
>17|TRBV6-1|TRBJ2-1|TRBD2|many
TGTGCCAGCAGTGAAGTAACTAGCGGGAGTCTTCGCAATGAGCAGTTCTTC
CASSEVTSGSLRNEQFF
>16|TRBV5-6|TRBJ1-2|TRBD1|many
TGTGCCAGCAGCACCCAGCGGACAGGTCTTAACTATGGCTACACCTTC
CASSTQRTGLNYGYTF
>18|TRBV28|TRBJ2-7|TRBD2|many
TGTGCCAGCAGCAGTTTGGATCTAGCGGGAGGGTCAGGACGCGAGCAGTACTTC
CASSSLDLAGGSGREQYF
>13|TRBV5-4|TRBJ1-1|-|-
TGTGCCAGCAGCTTGGAGAGGAACACTGAAGCTTTCTTT
CASSLERNTEAFF
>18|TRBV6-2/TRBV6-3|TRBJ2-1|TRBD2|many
TGTGCCAGCAGTTACCTAGCGGGAGGGATTAGCTCCTACAATGAGCAGTTCTTC
CASSYLAGGISSYNEQFF
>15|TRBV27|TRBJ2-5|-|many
TGTGCCAGCAGAGGACTTCTCGGAGGGGGCGAGACCCAGTACTTC
CASRGLLGGGETQYF
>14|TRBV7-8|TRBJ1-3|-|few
TGTGCCAGCAGCTTTCAGGCCAGTGGAAACACCATATATTTT
CASSFQASGNTIYF
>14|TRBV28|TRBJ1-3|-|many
TGTGCCAGCAGTTCCCTCGGACAGGGAAACACCATATATTTT
CASSSLGQGNTIYF
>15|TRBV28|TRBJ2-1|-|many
TGTGCCAGCAGTATCCAGGGAACCCTATACAATGAGCAGTTCTTC
CASSIQGTLYNEQFF
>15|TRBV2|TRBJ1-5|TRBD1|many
TGTGCCAGCAGGACGGACAGGGGGCAGGGTCAGCCCCAGCATTTT
CASRTDRGQGQPQHF
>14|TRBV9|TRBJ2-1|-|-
TGTGCCAGCAGCGTAGGGAGACTCACTAATGAGCAGTTCTTC
CASSVGRLTNEQFF
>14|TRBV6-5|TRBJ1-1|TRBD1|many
TGTGCCAGCAGTTACTCTGGGACAGGGGGTGGCGCTTTCTTT
CASSYSGTGGGAFF
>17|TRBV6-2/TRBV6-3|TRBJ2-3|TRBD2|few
TGTGCCAGCAGTTACCTAGCGGGGGGTTCTAGCACAGATACGCAGTATTTT
CASSYLAGGSSTDTQYF
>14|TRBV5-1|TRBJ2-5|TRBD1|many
TGCGCCAGCAGCTTGGGGACAGGTCAAGAGACCCAGTACTTC
CASSLGTGQETQYF
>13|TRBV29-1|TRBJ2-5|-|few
TGCAGCGTTGCATCGTGGACCCCAGAGACCCAGTACTTC
CSVASWTPETQYF
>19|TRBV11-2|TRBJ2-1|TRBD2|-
TGTGCCAGCAGCCTCCCTATTCGGACTAGCGGGACGATGGGGCGGGAGCAGTTCTTC
CASSLPIRTSGTMGREQFF
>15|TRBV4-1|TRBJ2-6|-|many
TGCGCCAGCCGCCTAGGGTCGAACGGGGCCAACGTCCTGACTTTC
CASRLGSNGANVLTF
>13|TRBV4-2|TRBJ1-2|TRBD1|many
TGTGCCAGCAGCCAAAGCAGGGGGTATGGCTACACCTTC
CASSQSRGYGYTF
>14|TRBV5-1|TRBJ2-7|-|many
TGCGCCAGCAGCGCCGACGGACAAACCTACGAGCAGTACTTC
CASSADGQTYEQYF
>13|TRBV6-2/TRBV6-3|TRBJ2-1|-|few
TGTGCCAGCGCCGGGGACCGGAGTACTGAGCAGTTCTTC
CASAGDRSTEQFF
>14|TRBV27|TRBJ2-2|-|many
TGTGCCAGCAGTTTATGGCAGGGATACGGGGAGCTGTTTTTT
CASSLWQGYGELFF
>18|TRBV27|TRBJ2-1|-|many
TGTGCCAGCAGTTTAAGGCGGGATTGGCGCCAACCCTACAATGAGCAGTTCTTC
CASSLRRDWRQPYNEQFF
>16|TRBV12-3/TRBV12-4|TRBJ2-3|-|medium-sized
TGTGCCAGCAGTTTATGGGACCTTGGAGATATTGATACGCAGTATTTT
CASSLWDLGDIDTQYF
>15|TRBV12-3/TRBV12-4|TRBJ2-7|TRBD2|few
TGTGCCAGCAGTCCCGGGGGGGGGCAAACCTACGAGCAGTACTTC
CASSPGGGQTYEQYF